This T cell receptor delta chain was retrieved from a study of γδ T cells in repeated Plasmodium falciparum infection. Vgamma9/Vdelta2+ and Vdelta2-negative gammadelta T cells were flow-sorted from PBMC for bulk sequencing. Remarks on this clone: A read error likely explains why the TCRdb protein, taken from a much larger clone, differs from this DNA's translation at residue 13; the protein shown is translated from the DNA.

Germline V lookup: CDR1 GEAIGNYY, CDR2 EKD. The length of the CDR3 is 14 residues. TCRdb re-called clones from the multiplex PCR reads via CATT. There are under 65,000 delta-chain clones in the sample; approximately 1.7% occur only once, and 15% lies in the top ten. Source material: gamma-delta T cells from blood. The V gene is given as TRDV2, and no J gene call is available; TRDD3, as called in the table, went unchecked against the DNA. The sequence derives from a pool of human donors (malaria-infected and uninfected, not separated). The CDR3 sequence: CACDTVGNPGPLTF. For the CDR3, the DNA is TGTGCCTGTGACACCGTGGGAAACCCCGGACCCCTGACCTTT.